Listed here is a single T cell receptor (beta chain). Its antigen is unknown. This record comes from a study of cytomegalovirus exposure and HLA in healthy donors. Notes on the study in general: HLA restriction was apparent for most CMV-associated TCR beta chains in a later analysis. The authors later linked a missense DCLRE1C variant to TCR beta V- and J-gene trimming. The listing of approximately 160 TCR beta chains classed them as cytomegalovirus-associated.

The PCR was carried out with 60 Vbeta primers and 13 Jbeta primers. Under the authors' procedure: Later reanalysis found around 80 million unique TCR beta chains, around 9.9 million of them shared. Sequencing was performed with immunoSEQ multiplex PCR; in TCRdb, only in-frame clones are kept and a portion is missing. V and J calls and clone size are as listed in that table; D and trimming were resolved from the DNA. The table for this sample gives 100,000 to 150,000 clones. Sequencing was performed on PBMCs. The sequence derives from a man aged 18 to 30 in good health and CMV-seronegative.

The CDR3 DNA reads as TGTGCCAGCACTGCTAGGGAGTTTGGGGTCTACGAGCAGTACTTC. This gives the protein CASTAREFGVYEQYF. The rearrangement uses TRBV6-6 and TRBJ2-7; the D gene is possibly TRBD2 (5 bases). This CDR3 contains 15 residues. The germline V gene has CDR1 MNHNY and CDR2 SVGAGI (reference sequence). Trimming took off 7 bases at V and 3 bases at J, with 19 bases between the two ends.